This TCR beta chain was captured by sequencing in a study of blood T cell repertoires in COVID-19 (dated by TCRdb to about 2020). About the study as a whole: Samples covering the acute and convalescent phases of COVID-19 were provided by collaborators in the United States, Italy and Spain. The repertoires were released in a freely available public database meant as a resource for research on the immune response to SARS-CoV-2. The dataset comprised deeply sampled blood TCRbeta repertoires from subjects exposed to, actively infected with, or recovered from COVID-19. The prospective study material was composed of cDNA or gDNA derived from T cells, B-cell-depleted T cells, or PBMCs. Samples came from the ongoing ImmuneRACE study (first 160 participants) plus 1,254 subjects from 6 global collaborators. Sample metadata almost always included a de-identified subject ID, COVID-19 status, age in years and sex. Where available, HLA class I and class II types were obtained from metadata supplied by the sample provider rather than from assay-based typing.

Results the study describes overall, beyond this receptor: The quantity of clinical and demographic metadata differed by source and by participant and was supplied without curation.

TCRbeta CDR3 regions were amplified from genomic DNA using the immunoSEQ Assay, a bias-controlled multiplex PCR. The paper's processing steps were these. Within the assay, amplification of reference gene primers was used to estimate how many nucleated cells each sample contained. Sequence reads were collapsed and filtered to measure the absolute abundance of every unique TCRbeta CDR3 rearrangement. Productive Simpson clonality was computed per sample as the square root of Simpson's diversity index over productive rearrangements. TCRdb mirrors the immuneACCESS table, restricted to in-frame sequences. Some clones are absent from its copies; in checked studies, under half trace to an unresolved V gene, and the reason for the others is unknown. Clone size and the V and J calls come from that table; the DNA yielded D and trimming. The sample table lists around 26,000 clones, around nine tenths of them with a count of one. The ten largest account for 16% of the sample.

Collaborating institutions collected whole blood in K2EDTA tubes following their own protocols. For TCRbeta analysis, collaborators shipped samples in one of three forms: frozen whole blood, isolated PBMCs, or DNA extracted from either of those sample types. As regards this clone: The target of this receptor is not known. Base qualities are missing; no much larger clone stands one base away.

What was sequenced was peripheral blood. This clonotype was obtained from a human donor in a cohort sampled during active COVID-19.

The DNA reads TGTGCCAGCAGCTTAGCCATAAGACAGGGGATCGGCTACACCTTC. It translates as CASSLAIRQGIGYTF. The rearrangement combines TRBV7-2 with TRBJ1-2, with 8 bases in between that match TRBD1. The germline V gene encodes CDR1 SGHTA and CDR2 FQGNSA. After removal of 0 bases from V and 8 bases from J, the junction retains 8 bases not matched to a gene. The CDR3 covers 15 residues, taking in both the cysteine and the phenylalanine. The entry retains the CDR3 DNA only, 45 bases that are in frame from base 1. Supplemented by the reference TRBV7-2 and TRBJ1-2 proteins around the CDR3, the complete variable domain is GAGVSQSPSNKVTEKGKDVELRCDPISGHTALYWYRQSLGQGLEFLIYFQGNSAPDKSGLPSDRFSAERTGGSVSTLTIQRTQQEDSAVYLCASSLAIRQGIGYTFGSGTRLTVV.